What follows are 27 T cell receptor beta chains derived from one specimen sequenced in a study of blood T cells in healthy people across ages. The use of a sample-barcoded 5' primer and a J-beta primer mix characterized a second PCR of about 7 to 12 cycles. Via MiXCR, TCRdb re-called the 5' RACE reads, giving one row per CDR3 protein. The table has roughly 680,000 distinct CDR3 sequences, around half seen once. The specimen was blood. These receptors were taken from an older woman in good health.

The J gene is TRBJ2-5, the V gene TRBV20-1, with D perhaps TRBD2 (5 bases). In germline, CDR1 is DFQATT, CDR2 SNEGSKA (reference sequence). The CDR3 covers 17 residues. Trimming took 0 bases from V and 0 from J, leaving 17 bases between them. The CDR3 sequence: CSARDHGLAWYQETQYF. The CDR3 DNA is TGCAGTGCTAGAGATCACGGATTAGCGTGGTACCAAGAGACCCAGTACTTC.

The chain links TRBV3-1 to TRBJ2-7, with D hard to call. V was trimmed by 1 base and J by 5 bases, leaving 6 bases between them. The CDR3 is 12 amino acids. Per germline, CDR1 LGHDT and CDR2 YNNKEL (reference sequence). CDR3 sequence reads: CASSQVEHEQYF. The CDR3 DNA reads TGTGCCAGCAGCCAAGTGGAGCACGAGCAGTACTTC.

This clonotype came up many times. This chain uses TRBV7-2 with TRBJ2-3, with 7 bases identical to TRBD2. This CDR3 region has 15 residues. The germline V gene encodes CDR1 SGHTA and CDR2 FQGNSA. V gave up 2 bases and J gave up 4 bases; unmatched junction bases: 6. In nucleotides, the CDR3 is TGTGCCAGCAGCTTATTTGGCGGGAGTGCAGATACGCAGTATTTT. Translation gives CASSLFGGSADTQYF.

V is TRBV20-1 and J is TRBJ2-5; TRBD1 matches at 8 bases. The germline gives CDR1 DFQATT, CDR2 SNEGSKA (reference sequence). V gave up 4 bases and J gave up 11 bases; unmatched junction bases: 9. The CDR3 has 12 amino acids. This CDR3 reads CSATDRDNEQYF. CDR3 nucleotide sequence: TGCAGTGCTACGGACAGGGACAATGAGCAGTACTTC.

The rearrangement links TRBV5-5 to TRBJ2-1; 7 bases are shared with TRBD1. Germline CDR1 is SGHKS and CDR2 is YYEKEE (reference sequence). The CDR3 loop spans 15 amino acids. V shed 2 bases, J shed 3 bases, and the junction held 5 bases outside the gene matches. CDR3 region: CASSLNRGLYNEQFF. CDR3 nucleotides: TGTGCCAGCAGCTTAAACAGGGGTCTCTACAATGAGCAGTTCTTC.

The CDR3 DNA sequence: TGTGCCAGCAGCTCCTTAACCGGGACTAGAGACAATGAGCAGTACTTC. It translates to CASSSLTGTRDNEQYF. This chain links TRBV27 with TRBJ2-5, with 8 nucleotides matching TRBD2. Germline V gene data show CDR1 as MNHEY and CDR2 as SMNVEV (reference sequence). CDR3 length: 16 residues. V lost 6 bases to trimming and J lost 11 bases; unmatched junction nucleotides: 20.

On this clonotype: At one end the junction does not follow the germline gene, possibly because of a read error. The chain has TRBV5-1 and TRBJ1-2, with a tentative D call TRBD1 (5 bases). CDR3 size: 14 residues. CDR1 SGHRS and CDR2 YFSETQ come from the germline V gene. For the CDR3, the DNA is TGCGCCGGCAGCTTGTACCCAGGGACCTATGGCTACACCTTC. Translation: CAGSLYPGTYGYTF.

V usage is TRBV27 and J usage is TRBJ2-1, with unresolved D. The ends were cut back, 2 bases at V and 6 bases at J, with 8 bases in the middle. CDR3 length equals 13 residues. Germline V gene data show CDR1 as MNHEY and CDR2 as SMNVEV (reference sequence). CDR3 sequence: CASSLGFRNEQFF. The CDR3 coding sequence is TGTGCCAGCAGTTTAGGTTTTCGCAATGAGCAGTTCTTC.

This clonotype was detected a few times. This rearrangement joins TRBV4-3 to TRBJ2-3; TRBD1 matches 7 bases. The CDR3 has 17 amino acids. Germline V gene sequence: CDR1 LGHNA, CDR2 YSLEER. The V and J ends lost 2 bases and 0 bases, in that order; junction bases with no gene match: 8. In DNA form, the CDR3 reads TGCGCCAGCAGCCAACAGGGGGTACCACCAAGCACAGATACGCAGTATTTT. Its protein product is CASSQQGVPPSTDTQYF.

This clonotype was seen repeatedly, ten times or more. The chain couples TRBV29-1 to TRBJ2-3; D may correspond to TRBD1 or TRBD2 (6 bases each). Germline V gives CDR1 SQVTM, CDR2 ANQGSEA. The CDR3 is 14 residues long. V lost 3 bases and J 1 base, leaving 11 bases between the germline ends. For the CDR3, the DNA is TGCAGCGTTGAGGGGGGCAGGGGCACAGATACGCAGTATTTT. The encoded protein is CSVEGGRGTDTQYF.

This clonotype appeared a few times. The CDR3 here is CASSLTGTEVEQFF. In DNA, the CDR3 is TGTGCCAGCAGCTTAACCGGGACAGAGGTTGAGCAGTTCTTC. The chain has TRBV7-3 and TRBJ2-1; 7 nucleotides agree with TRBD1. The CDR3 runs to 14 residues. The J segment lost 9 bases and the V segment lost 0 bases, leaving 5 bases of the junction unmatched. CDR1 and CDR2 from the germline V gene are SGHTA and FQGTGA.

V is TRBV6-4 and J is TRBJ2-1, with D tentatively TRBD2 (5 bases). The germline V and J ends were trimmed by 5 bases and 3 bases, with 11 bases remaining between them. Per germline, CDR1 MRHNA and CDR2 SNTAGT. The CDR3 has 14 amino acids. This CDR3 reads CASSQEAYYNEQFF. DNA of the CDR3: TGTGCCAGCAGTCAGGAGGCGTACTACAATGAGCAGTTCTTC.

This clonotype has more than one count but fewer than ten. The chain combines TRBV6-6 with TRBJ2-5; 9 nucleotides match TRBD1. The CDR3 is 14 residues long. With V trimmed by 6 bases and J by 4 bases, 6 bases remained unmatched. Germline V gene lookup returns CDR1 MNHNY and CDR2 SVGAGI (reference sequence). The CDR3 DNA reads TGTGCCAGCAGAAGATCGGACAGGGGAGAGACCCAGTACTTC. It is translated as CASRRSDRGETQYF.

The table lists this clonotype with a few counts. The chain couples TRBV21-1 to TRBJ2-3; TRBD2 is the table's D call, not checked against the DNA. TRBV21-1 represents a pseudogene. The CDR3 runs to 17 residues. The DNA for the CDR3 is TGTGCCAGCACTCGGAGGTCGATGGCTGGTGTCACAGATACGCAGTATTTT. It translates to CASTRRSMAGVTDTQYF.

V usage is TRBV15 and J usage is TRBJ2-2; TRBD1 aligns across 8 bases. V lost 1 base, J lost 5 bases, and 9 bases stayed unmatched. The CDR3 loop spans 17 amino acids. Germline values: CDR1 LNHNV, CDR2 YYDKDF (reference sequence). The CDR3 DNA reads TGTGCCACCAGCAGAGGACTCGGACAGGGAATAACCGGGGAGCTGTTTTTT. Its protein is CATSRGLGQGITGELFF.

The J gene is TRBJ2-1, the V gene TRBV6-5, with TRBD2 identical over 7 bases. The DNA end is a closer match to TRBJ2-7, so the J assignment may be wrong. CDR3 size: 14 residues. Germline CDR1 and CDR2: MNHEY and SVGAGI. The CDR3 DNA sequence: TGTGCCAGCGGGATGGGGGGGACGGAGAATGAGCAGTACTTC. Protein product: CASGMGGTENEQYF.

At least ten counts were recorded for this clonotype. The chain's CDR3 is CSAHRGEASSYEQYF. For the CDR3, the DNA is TGCAGTGCTCACCGGGGGGAGGCGAGCTCCTACGAGCAGTACTTC. The chain links TRBV20-1 to TRBJ2-7, with TRBD2 matching 7 bases. Trimming cost V 5 bases and J 0 bases; bases outside gene matches: 10. The germline gives CDR1 DFQATT, CDR2 SNEGSKA (reference sequence). The CDR3 has 15 amino acids.

The chain joins TRBV2 to TRBJ1-2; possible D gene TRBD1, 5 bases. Germline values: CDR1 SNHLY, CDR2 FYNNEI. Trimming left V 2 bases short and J 4 bases short, with 11 bases between. The CDR3 covers 14 residues. The CDR3 here is CASSEWRDGYGYTF. CDR3 bases: TGTGCCAGCAGTGAATGGCGGGACGGCTATGGCTACACCTTC.

This sequence joins TRBV4-2 and TRBJ2-4, with a tentative D call TRBD2 (7 bases). The last part of the DNA fits TRBJ2-7 better; the J call may be wrong. The CDR3 spans 16 residues. Germline V gene data show CDR1 as LGHNA and CDR2 as YNFKEQ. The CDR3 reads CASSQEMRGGDYEQYF. The CDR3 DNA sequence: TGTGCCAGCAGCCAAGAGATGAGGGGGGGGGACTACGAGCAGTACTTC.

The chain recombines TRBV28 with TRBJ2-7; 12 nucleotides agree with TRBD1. Germline V CDR1 and CDR2: MDHEN, SYDVKM. The CDR3 is made up of 15 amino acids. V was clipped by 5 bases and J by 6 bases; unmatched bases: 8. CDR3 protein: CASSTTGQGAREQYF. DNA of the CDR3: TGTGCCAGCAGTACCACGGGACAGGGGGCTCGCGAGCAGTACTTC.

The table lists this clonotype with a few counts. V gene TRBV27 combines with J gene TRBJ1-1; D possibly corresponds to TRBD1 (5 bases). The ends were cut back, 4 bases at V and 0 bases at J, with 15 bases in the middle. Germline CDR1 reads MNHEY; CDR2 reads SMNVEV (reference sequence). The CDR3 is 16 residues long. The CDR3 DNA follows: TGTGCCAGCAGTTCACTTGCGGGGCTTTTGAACACTGAAGCTTTCTTT. This gives the protein CASSSLAGLLNTEAFF.

The gene calls are TRBV30 and TRBJ2-3; D remains ambiguous. The CDR3 totals 11 residues. CDR1 and CDR2 from the germline V gene are GTSNPN and SVGIG (reference sequence). The V end lost 1 base, the J end lost 5 bases, and 4 bases lay between the germline ends. The CDR3 region is CAWSAKDTQYF. CDR3 sequence (DNA): TGTGCCTGGAGTGCTAAAGATACGCAGTATTTT.

The chain recombines TRBV20-1 with TRBJ2-7; perhaps TRBD2 as D (5 bases). Trimming shortened V by 0 bases and J by 6 bases, and 15 bases separated the two germline ends. This CDR3 region has 14 residues. CDR1 is DFQATT, CDR2 SNEGSKA, per germline (reference sequence). DNA of the CDR3: TGCAGTGCTAGAGATAAACTTCGGGGTGGCGAGCAGTACTTC. Protein product: CSARDKLRGGEQYF.

The V gene is TRBV7-2, the J gene TRBJ2-7, with a possible D match to TRBD1 (5 bases). This CDR3 has 16 amino acids. V lost 1 base and J lost 6, with 19 bases in between. Germline lookup yields CDR1 SGHTA and CDR2 FQGNSA. This chain's CDR3 is CASSLGGAGILSEQYF. The CDR3 coding sequence is TGTGCCAGCAGCTTAGGCGGTGCAGGGATTCTCTCCGAGCAGTACTTC.

The chain uses TRBV18 and TRBJ2-3, with 12 nucleotides matching TRBD2. The CDR3 runs to 17 residues. J lost 2 bases, V lost 3 bases, and 6 bases had no gene match. The germline V gene encodes CDR1 KGHSH and CDR2 LQKENI. CDR3 residues: CASSPLGLAGITDTQYF. The CDR3 nucleotides are TGTGCCAGCTCACCCCTAGGACTAGCGGGGATCACAGATACGCAGTATTTT.

This clonotype was counted between two and nine times. The V and J genes are TRBV20-1 and TRBJ1-6, with D unclear. V dropped 5 bases and J dropped 12 bases, with 8 bases sitting between them. The CDR3 is 10 amino acids. Germline V CDR1 and CDR2: DFQATT, SNEGSKA (reference sequence). CDR3 DNA: TGCAGTGCTCGTGTTGGACCCCTCCACTTT. Translation: CSARVGPLHF.

The V gene is TRBV29-1, the J gene TRBJ2-3; D ambiguous. Trimming took 6 bases from V and 2 from J, leaving 21 bases between them. CDR1 SQVTM and CDR2 ANQGSEA come from the germline V gene. This CDR3 has 16 amino acids. CDR3 bases: TGCAGCGTAGCACTCCACACTTCTACTTCCACAGATACGCAGTATTTT. Its translation is CSVALHTSTSTDTQYF.